The 31 T cell receptor beta chains below come from one sample, sequenced in a study of T cell changes during pregnancy in multiple sclerosis (dated by TCRdb to the late 2010s). Receptor libraries were prepared by the immunoSEQ multiplex PCR assay. Sourced from immuneACCESS, this table was stored by TCRdb with only in-frame sequences that have V and J called. A share of the clones is absent; for the studies checked, an unresolved V gene accounts for under half, and the remainder has no known explanation. This sample comprises fewer than 65,000 clones, 91% of them detected only once. The ten top clones hold approximately 0.69% of the sample. Sequenced material: CD4+ T cells from peripheral blood mononuclear cells, taken in the first trimester of pregnancy. All receptors come from a female donor with multiple sclerosis, enrolled in a pregnancy study.

V is TRBV19 and J is TRBJ1-1, with 7 bases lining up with TRBD1. V was pared by 6 bases and J by 1 base, with 8 bases of the junction left unmatched. Germline CDR1 and CDR2: LNHDA and SQIVND (reference sequence). This CDR3 contains 15 residues. Here the CDR3 reads CASRKGQTRNTEAFF. CDR3 sequence (DNA): TGTGCCAGTAGGAAGGGACAGACTCGGAACACTGAAGCTTTCTTT.

The chain employs TRBV15 and TRBJ2-2; TRBD2 aligns across 12 bases. Germline CDR1 and CDR2: LNHNV and YYDKDF (reference sequence). J gave up 0 bases and V 0 bases, and 8 bases lay outside the gene matches. CDR3 length: 20 residues. For the CDR3, the DNA is TGTGCCACCAGCAGAGATCAGGGACTAGCGGGCCCTACGAACACCGGGGAGCTGTTTTTT. Translated: CATSRDQGLAGPTNTGELFF.

V and J are TRBV6-5 and TRBJ1-1, with a possible D match to TRBD1 (6 bases). V dropped 4 bases and J dropped 2 bases, with 14 bases sitting between them. This CDR3 spans 15 amino acids. CDR1 MNHEY and CDR2 SVGAGI come from the germline V gene. The CDR3 protein is CASSSRETGNTEAFF. The CDR3, as DNA: TGTGCCAGCAGTTCGCGCGAGACAGGCAACACTGAAGCTTTCTTT.

This clone was detected only once. The rearrangement uses TRBV10-3 and TRBJ2-7, with TRBD2 as a possible D gene (6 bases). Germline V gene data show CDR1 as ENHRY and CDR2 as SYGVKD. V lost 6 bases to trimming and J lost 0 bases, with 12 bases between them. The length of the CDR3 is 14 residues. CDR3 coding DNA: TGTGCCATCAGAGGGGACTCCGTCTCCTACGAGCAGTACTTC. Its translation: CAIRGDSVSYEQYF.

The CDR3 here is CASSQDAQGANQETQYF. In DNA, the CDR3 is TGCGCCAGCAGCCAAGATGCACAGGGGGCTAACCAAGAGACCCAGTACTTC. This chain joins TRBV4-3 and TRBJ2-5; 9 bases are shared with TRBD1. There are 17 residues in the CDR3. Germline values: CDR1 LGHNA, CDR2 YSLEER. The trim removed 0 bases at V and 0 bases at J, leaving 5 bases unmatched.

This clone was found a few times. The J gene is TRBJ1-6, the V gene TRBV28; the match to TRBD1 covers 7 bases. With V trimmed by 2 bases and J by 7 bases, 8 bases remained unmatched. Germline CDR1 MDHEN, CDR2 SYDVKM. CDR3 size: 16 residues. DNA for the CDR3: TGTGCCAGCAGTTTACTCGACAGGGCTTGGAATTCACCCCTCCACTTT. Amino acids: CASSLLDRAWNSPLHF. Using reference TRBV28 and TRBJ1-6 for the parts outside the CDR3, the full variable domain is DVKVTQSSRYLVKRTGEKVFLECVQDMDHENMFWYRQDPGLGLRLIYFSYDVKMKEKGDIPEGYSVSREKKERFSLILESASTNQTSMYLCASSLLDRAWNSPLHFGNGTRLTVT.

V gene TRBV5-4 combines with J gene TRBJ2-7, with TRBD1 matching over 7 bases. This CDR3 comprises 14 residues. The germline V gene encodes CDR1 SGHNT and CDR2 YYREEE (reference sequence). Trimming took 5 bases from V and 3 from J; bases not matched to a gene: 8. This chain's CDR3 is CASSSRTGNYEQYF. The CDR3 nucleotides read TGTGCCAGCAGTTCAAGGACAGGCAACTACGAGCAGTACTTC. Full variable domain (remainder filled in from reference TRBV5-4 and TRBJ2-7): ETGVTQSPTHLIKTRGQQVTLRCSSQSGHNTVSWYQQALGQGPQFIFQYYREEENGRGNFPPRFSGLQFPNYSSELNVNALELDDSALYLCASSSRTGNYEQYFGPGTRLTVT.

V gene TRBV4-2 combines with J gene TRBJ2-7; D is ambiguous. V was pared by 1 base and J by 3 bases, with 7 bases between. The CDR3 is 13 residues long. Germline V gene lookup returns CDR1 LGHNA and CDR2 YNFKEQ. The CDR3 nucleotides are TGTGCCAGCAGCCAAGGGGCAGGCTACGAGCAGTACTTC. This codes for CASSQGAGYEQYF.

The J gene is TRBJ2-6, the V gene TRBV18; D perhaps matches TRBD1 (6 bases). The length of the CDR3 is 18 residues. V lost 2 bases, J lost 0 bases, and 14 bases lay in between. The germline CDR1 and CDR2 sequences are KGHSH and LQKENI. The CDR3 is CASSPLPDRISGANVLTF. The CDR3 nucleotides read TGTGCCAGCTCACCATTACCGGACAGAATCTCTGGGGCCAACGTCCTGACTTTC.

The rearrangement uses TRBV4-3 and TRBJ2-3, with TRBD2 matching over 10 bases. The V gene's germline CDR1 is LGHNA and CDR2 YSLEER. The J segment lost 3 bases and the V segment lost 0 bases, leaving 6 bases of the junction unmatched. CDR3 size: 17 residues. For the CDR3, the DNA is TGCGCCAGCAGCCAAGATTTGGCTAGCGGGGGTACAGATACGCAGTATTTT. It encodes CASSQDLASGGTDTQYF.

The chain joins TRBV6-5 to TRBJ1-2; D is unresolved. The CDR3 runs 15 residues. Germline V gene data show CDR1 as MNHEY and CDR2 as SVGAGI. V lost 0 bases, J lost 1 base, and 9 bases lay in between. This chain's CDR3 is CASSYSAGINYGYTF. The CDR3 DNA reads TGTGCCAGCAGTTACTCGGCAGGAATTAACTATGGCTACACCTTC.

This chain links TRBV6-5 with TRBJ2-5, with 7 bases matching TRBD1. The closer fit of TRBJ2-7 to the DNA end suggests the J call may be wrong. The CDR3 length is 15 residues. Germline V CDR1 and CDR2: MNHEY, SVGAGI. CDR3 amino acids: CASSPDRASSYEQYF. Written as DNA, the CDR3 is TGTGCCAGCAGCCCCGACAGGGCCAGCTCCTACGAGCAGTACTTC.

The chain joins TRBV4-3 to TRBJ2-3, with 11 positions matching TRBD2. CDR3 length: 20 residues. From germline, CDR1 is LGHNA and CDR2 YSLEER. Trimming at V came to 0 bases and at J to 0 bases, leaving 11 bases not matched to a gene. Here the CDR3 DNA reads TGCGCCAGCAGCCAAGATGGGTCACCACGGACTAGCGGGAGCACAGATACGCAGTATTTT. This sequence encodes CASSQDGSPRTSGSTDTQYF.

This chain links TRBV6-5 with TRBJ2-1, with D tentatively TRBD2 (7 bases). Trimming pared 8 bases from V and 4 bases from J, leaving 18 bases between. Germline V gene lookup returns CDR1 MNHEY and CDR2 SVGAGI. The CDR3 consists of 15 residues. The CDR3: CASYSTGRGYNEQFF. The DNA of the CDR3 is TGTGCCAGCTATTCTACAGGGCGGGGGTACAATGAGCAGTTCTTC.

The genes are TRBV7-2 and TRBJ2-3, with a tentative D call TRBD1 (7 bases). Trimming shortened V by 5 bases and J by 5 bases, and 14 bases separated the two germline ends. This CDR3 has 14 amino acids. Germline CDR1 reads SGHTA; CDR2 reads FQGNSA. CDR3 in amino acids: CASSPTGRGDTQYF. In nucleotides, the CDR3 is TGTGCCAGCAGCCCGACAGGGCGGGGAGATACGCAGTATTTT.

The rearrangement links TRBV5-4 to TRBJ2-5; D perhaps matches TRBD2 (5 bases). Trimming stripped 4 bases from V and 1 base from J, with 17 bases between. The CDR3 extends over 16 amino acids. CDR1 is SGHNT and CDR2 is YYREEE in the germline V gene (reference sequence). CDR3 sequence reads: CASSPALRGSQETQYF. In DNA, the CDR3 is TGTGCCAGCAGCCCCGCCCTCCGGGGATCCCAAGAGACCCAGTACTTC.

The chain combines TRBV7-2 with TRBJ2-1; 7 bases fit TRBD1. Trimming took 7 bases from V and 4 from J; bases not matched to a gene: 7. The CDR3 is made up of 14 amino acids. Germline-derived CDR1 and CDR2 are SGHTA and FQGNSA. The CDR3 here is CASTPGTEYNEQFF. The CDR3 nucleotides are TGTGCCAGCACCCCCGGGACAGAGTACAATGAGCAGTTCTTC.

This sequence joins TRBV18 and TRBJ2-5; maybe TRBD2 (5 bases). The V end lost 8 bases, the J end lost 7 bases, and 8 bases lay between the germline ends. Per the germline V gene, CDR1 is KGHSH and CDR2 is LQKENI. CDR3 length: 10 amino acids. DNA for the CDR3: TGTGCCAGCCGGGAAGGGACCCAGTACTTC. Translating it yields CASREGTQYF.

With respect to this clone: One junction end does not reproduce the germline sequence, and a read error may be involved. The chain combines TRBV7-8 with TRBJ2-2; TRBD2 agrees at 10 bases. Germline CDR1 reads SGHVS; CDR2 reads FQNEAQ. The CDR3 has 15 residues. Here the CDR3 DNA reads TGTGCCAGCAGCCTAGCGGGGGCTCTACCCGGGGAGCTGTTTTTT. Its translation is CASSLAGALPGELFF.

The J gene is TRBJ1-2, the V gene TRBV4-1, with D hard to call. CDR1 is MGHRA, CDR2 YSYEKL, per germline. V was trimmed by 3 bases and J by 8 bases, leaving 7 bases between them. This CDR3 has 11 amino acids. CDR3 sequence (DNA): TGCGCCAGCAGCCAGACTGGGGGCTACACCTTC. It translates to CASSQTGGYTF.

This clone was counted ten times or more. V usage is TRBV6-5 and J usage is TRBJ2-7; 9 positions agree with TRBD1. V lost 5 bases, J lost 2 bases, and 4 bases stayed unmatched. CDR3 size: 14 residues. Germline-derived CDR1 and CDR2 are MNHEY and SVGAGI. The CDR3 spells CASSPGQGTYEQYF. CDR3 in DNA: TGTGCCAGCAGTCCGGGACAGGGCACCTACGAGCAGTACTTC.

The CDR3: CASSVEQARGYNEQFF. Written as DNA, the CDR3 is TGTGCCAGCAGCGTAGAACAGGCCAGGGGATACAATGAGCAGTTCTTC. This chain links TRBV9 with TRBJ2-1, with D tentatively TRBD1 (6 bases). Trimming left V 0 bases short and J 4 bases short, with 14 bases between. CDR3 length equals 16 residues. Germline CDR1 SGDLS, CDR2 YYNGEE.

The chain links TRBV4-3 to TRBJ1-1; no clear D gene. The V gene lost 0 bases and the J gene lost 4 bases, with 6 bases spanning the gap. Germline CDR1 reads LGHNA; CDR2 reads YSLEER. CDR3 length equals 13 residues. CDR3: CASSQEFGTEAFF. In nucleotides, the CDR3 is TGCGCCAGCAGCCAAGAGTTCGGCACTGAAGCTTTCTTT.

The genes are TRBV15 and TRBJ1-5; 8 nucleotides agree with TRBD1. V was clipped by 8 bases and J by 2 bases; unmatched bases: 5. Germline CDR1 LNHNV, CDR2 YYDKDF (reference sequence). The CDR3 spans 14 residues. Written as DNA, the CDR3 is TGTGCCACCGATCCAGGGGGCGGCAATCAGCCCCAGCATTTT. It encodes CATDPGGGNQPQHF. The whole variable domain, filled in from reference TRBV15 and TRBJ1-5, reads DAMVIQNPRYQVTQFGKPVTLSCSQTLNHNVMYWYQQKSSQAPKLLFHYYDKDFNNEADTPDNFQSRRPNTSFCFLDIRSPGLGDTAMYLCATDPGGGNQPQHFGDGTRLSIL.

This rearrangement joins TRBV7-6 to TRBJ2-5; weak D call: TRBD2 (6 bases). The ends were cut back, 1 base at V and 5 bases at J, with 11 bases in the middle. This CDR3 is built from 14 residues. In germline, CDR1 is SGHVS, CDR2 FNYEAQ. CDR3 nucleotides: TGTGCCAGCAGCTTAGTAGTGGAGGGGGAGACCCAGTACTTC. Translating gives CASSLVVEGETQYF.

This chain links TRBV27 with TRBJ1-5; unclear D gene. Germline V gene sequence: CDR1 MNHEY, CDR2 SMNVEV (reference sequence). The ends were cut back, 2 bases at V and 5 bases at J, with 10 bases in the middle. This CDR3 contains 14 residues. As DNA, the CDR3 is TGTGCCAGCAGTTTACGGGGATTTGATCAGCCCCAGCATTTT. It is translated as CASSLRGFDQPQHF.

This clone was counted once. V usage is TRBV5-6 and J usage is TRBJ1-2; TRBD1 might be the D (5 bases). The CDR3 extends over 13 amino acids. Trimming stripped 6 bases from V and 2 bases from J, with 11 bases between. CDR1 and CDR2 (germline): SGHDT, YYEEEE. CDR3 DNA: TGTGCCAGCACCCTTGCAGGGAACTATGGCTACACCTTC. Translation gives CASTLAGNYGYTF.

This clone appeared once. CDR3 DNA sequence: TGTGCCAGTAGTATCGGGTATCGCCAGCCCCAGCATTTT. Encoded protein: CASSIGYRQPQHF. The chain uses TRBV19 and TRBJ1-5; D is unresolved. Germline CDR1 and CDR2: LNHDA and SQIVND (reference sequence). The V end was cut by 3 bases, the J end by 7 bases, with 10 bases between. This CDR3 has 13 amino acids. Combining the CDR3 with reference TRBV19 and TRBJ1-5 gives the whole variable domain DGGITQSPKYLFRKEGQNVTLSCEQNLNHDAMYWYRQDPGQGLRLIYYSQIVNDFQKGDIAEGYSVSREKKESFPLTVTSAQKNPTAFYLCASSIGYRQPQHFGDGTRLSIL.

This chain joins TRBV27 and TRBJ1-1, with a weak D call TRBD1 (5 bases). Germline V lookup: CDR1 MNHEY, CDR2 SMNVEV (reference sequence). V was clipped by 7 bases and J by 0 bases, with 15 bases between them. This CDR3 has 15 amino acids. The CDR3 reads CASKVKGRMNTEAFF. In nucleotides, the CDR3 is TGTGCCAGCAAGGTGAAGGGGAGGATGAACACTGAAGCTTTCTTT.

The chain recombines TRBV27 with TRBJ1-2, with 9 positions matching TRBD1. V lost 5 bases and J lost 7; bases outside the gene matches: 2. The CDR3 contains 12 residues. Germline CDR1 reads MNHEY; CDR2 reads SMNVEV (reference sequence). The CDR3 DNA is TGTGCCAGCAGTCCGACAGGGGGTGGCTACACCTTC. Amino acids: CASSPTGGGYTF.

The rearrangement joins TRBV20-1 to TRBJ2-5; D may be TRBD1 (6 bases). The CDR3 covers 11 residues. V shed 7 bases and J shed 3 bases, with 9 bases lying between them. CDR1 and CDR2 from the germline V gene are DFQATT and SNEGSKA (reference sequence). Here the CDR3 DNA reads TGCAGTGGGACAGTCAAAGAGACCCAGTACTTC. Protein: CSGTVKETQYF.